This TCR beta chain was observed in a study of Tregs in tolerant kidney transplant recipients. Overall study results and limits: Activated donor B cell expansion appeared to reveal the most relevant donor-specific TCRbeta repertoire. Validation in larger populations is needed because few patients were studied.

The nonmyeloablative bone marrow transplants came from related graft donors, with transient mixed chimerism. CDR1 and CDR2 from the germline V gene are SGHTA and FQGTGA. The CDR3 is made up of 14 amino acids. V lost 1 base and J lost 4; bases outside the gene matches: 3. Here immunoSEQ multiplex PCR was the method, and the copy in TCRdb shows in-frame clones only, minus some. The table shows 81,000 or so clones, with 90% to 95% occurring only once. As to this clone: Its antigen is unknown.

The starting material was CD4+ T cells from blood (PBMCs), obtained 24 months after the transplant. This chain links TRBV7-3 with TRBJ1-1, with 7 bases aligning to TRBD1. This TCR derives from a human patient who received a combined kidney and bone marrow transplant. Some of the T cells might come from the graft donor. CDR3 loop: CASSLNPGGTEAFF. The DNA of the CDR3 is TGTGCCAGCAGCTTAAATCCAGGGGGCACTGAAGCTTTCTTT.